The entry below gives a single TCR beta chain sequence along with its context. Generated by immunoSEQ multiplex PCR, the TCRdb table keeps only in-frame clones and is missing some. The table lists approximately 52,000 clones, 60% to 80% of them singletons, with about 3.6% in the top ten. This record belongs to a study of PD-L1 blockade in urothelial cancer. CDR1 is SGHDT and CDR2 is YYEEEE in the germline V gene. Trimming shortened V by 0 bases and J by 4 bases, and 13 bases separated the two germline ends. The CDR3 contains 15 residues. Material: PBMCs, obtained around atezolizumab (anti-PD-L1) treatment. The V call is TRBV5-6, the J call TRBJ1-2; D remains unclear. This sequence was found in a man between 65 and 85 years old with urothelial cancer. The CDR3 DNA reads TGTGCCAGCAGCTTGGAAGGGATCGGGAGCTATGGCTACACCTTC. It codes for CASSLEGIGSYGYTF.